The subject of this entry is one T cell receptor (beta chain). Using immunoSEQ multiplex PCR, the repertoire was profiled, and TCRdb retains in-frame clones only, with some absent. The sample consists of over 450,000 clones, around 89% of them appearing once. This sample's treatment: around 19 received Ad26.COV2.S at low or high dose, single or two shots; five or six received placebo; per-sample allocation not given. Day 63 after the first injection of vaccine or placebo was the sampling time. Germline V gives CDR1 SQVTM, CDR2 ANQGSEA. The CDR3 consists of 14 residues. V lost 3 bases and J 7 bases, leaving 18 bases between the germline ends. The data derive from a study of Ad26.COV2.S vaccination and SARS-CoV-2 variants. The overall study: Within the COV1001 Ad26.COV2.S trial arm, the donor was enrolled. Recipients of Ad26.COV2.S got it intramuscularly, once or twice 56 days apart.

The source is a person between 18 and 65 years old who received the Ad26.COV2.S COVID-19 vaccine or a placebo. Material: peripheral blood, obtained in a trial of Ad26.COV2.S vaccine versus placebo. The chain employs TRBV29-1 and TRBJ1-2, with a possible D match to TRBD1 (5 bases). CDR3 nucleotides: TGCAGCGTTGACGCAGCGGGGGGGTTCCGTGGCTACACCTTC. Residues: CSVDAAGGFRGYTF. The whole variable domain, remainder taken from reference TRBV29-1 and TRBJ1-2, is SAVISQKPSRDICQRGTSLTIQCQVDSQVTMMFWYRQQPGQSLTLIATANQGSEATYESGFVIDKFPISRPNLTFSTLTVSNMSPEDSSIYLCSVDAAGGFRGYTFGSGTRLTVV.